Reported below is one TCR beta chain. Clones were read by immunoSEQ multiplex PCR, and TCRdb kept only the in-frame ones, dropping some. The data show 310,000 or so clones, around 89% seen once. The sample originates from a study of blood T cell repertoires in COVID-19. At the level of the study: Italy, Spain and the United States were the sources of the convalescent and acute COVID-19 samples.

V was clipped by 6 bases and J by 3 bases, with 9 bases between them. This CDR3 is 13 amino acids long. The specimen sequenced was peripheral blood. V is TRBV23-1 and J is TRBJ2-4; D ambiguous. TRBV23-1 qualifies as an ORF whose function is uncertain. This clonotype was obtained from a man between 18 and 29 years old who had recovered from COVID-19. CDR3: CASRTEIKNIQYF. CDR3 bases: TGCGCCAGCAGAACAGAGATCAAAAACATTCAGTACTTC.